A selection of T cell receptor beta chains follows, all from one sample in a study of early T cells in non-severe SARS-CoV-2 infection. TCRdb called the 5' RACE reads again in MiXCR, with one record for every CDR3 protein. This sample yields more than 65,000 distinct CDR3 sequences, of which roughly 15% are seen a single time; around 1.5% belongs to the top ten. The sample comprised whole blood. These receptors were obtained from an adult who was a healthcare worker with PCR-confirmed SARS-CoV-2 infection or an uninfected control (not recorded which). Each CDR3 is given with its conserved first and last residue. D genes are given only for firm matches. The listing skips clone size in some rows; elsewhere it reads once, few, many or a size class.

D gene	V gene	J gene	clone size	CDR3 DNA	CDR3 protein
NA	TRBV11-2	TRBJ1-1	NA	TGTGCCAGCAGCTTAGACGGGTGGGGTGTAAAGACGAACACTGAAGCTTTCTTT	CASSLDGWGVKTNTEAFF
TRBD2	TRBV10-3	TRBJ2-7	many	TGTGCCACAAGGACACTAGCGGGGAACCACGAGCAGTACTTC	CATRTLAGNHEQYF
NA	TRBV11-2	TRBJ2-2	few	TGTGCCAGCAGACTCCTCCGGGGGAACACCGGGGAGCTGTTTTTT	CASRLLRGNTGELFF
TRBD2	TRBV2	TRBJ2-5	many	TGTGCCAGCAATCCCGGGGGGGGAGGTCGAGAGACCCAGTACTTC	CASNPGGGGRETQYF
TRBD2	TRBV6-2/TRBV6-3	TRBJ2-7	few	TGTGCCAGCAGTCGACTAGCGGGGGATCGCGAGCAGTACTTC	CASSRLAGDREQYF
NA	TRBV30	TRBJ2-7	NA	TGTGCCTGGAGTGTGGTCGGCGGGGGCCAGCAGTACTTC	CAWSVVGGGQQYF
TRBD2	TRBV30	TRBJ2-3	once	TGTGCCTGGAGTGTAGGGCTAGCGGCAAGCACAGATACGCAGTATTTT	CAWSVGLAASTDTQYF
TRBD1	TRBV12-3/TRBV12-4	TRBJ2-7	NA	TGTGCCAGCAAAAGAACAGGGACAGGAGGCTACGAGCAGTACTTC	CASKRTGTGGYEQYF
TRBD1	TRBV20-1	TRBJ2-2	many	TGCAGTGCTAAACAGGGGGCTGATACCGGGGAGCTGTTTTTT	CSAKQGADTGELFF
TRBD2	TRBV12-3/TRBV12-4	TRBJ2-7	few	TGTGCCAGCAATCCGGGACTAGCGTCCCACGAGCAGTACTTC	CASNPGLASHEQYF
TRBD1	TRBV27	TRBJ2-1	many	TGTGCCAGCAGTTTTTCCCTCTCCGGGACAGGAAATTACAATGAGCAGTTCTTC	CASSFSLSGTGNYNEQFF
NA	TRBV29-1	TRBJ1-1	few	TGCAGCGTTGAATGGGGTACTGAAGCTTTCTTT	CSVEWGTEAFF
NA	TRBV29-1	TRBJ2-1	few	TGCAGCGTTATACAGGGTGGGGAGCAGTTCTTC	CSVIQGGEQFF
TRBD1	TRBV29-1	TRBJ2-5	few	TGCAGCGCCCGCGGGACAGGGCCCCAAGAGACCCAGTACTTC	CSARGTGPQETQYF
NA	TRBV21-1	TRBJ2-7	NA	TGTGCCAGCAGCAAAGTAGCAGAAAAGGAGTCGGAGGAGCAGTACTTC	CASSKVAEKESEEQYF
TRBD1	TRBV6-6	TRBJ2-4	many	TGTGCCAGCAGTTACTCTCCCCCAGGACAGGGTAACATTCAGTACTTC	CASSYSPPGQGNIQYF
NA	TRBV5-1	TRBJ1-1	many	TGCGCCAGCAGCCCGGATTTCGGCTCCATGAACACTGAAGCTTTCTTT	CASSPDFGSMNTEAFF
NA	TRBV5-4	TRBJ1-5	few	TGTGCCAGCAGTTTCTGGACGACGTTCTTAAATCAGCCCCAGCATTTT	CASSFWTTFLNQPQHF
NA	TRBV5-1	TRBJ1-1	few	TGCGCCAGCAGCTTGGTTGGGGAGCACACTGAAGCTTTCTTT	CASSLVGEHTEAFF
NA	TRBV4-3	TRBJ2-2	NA	TGCGCCAGCAGCCAAGAAGGAGCAGGGAGACCCGGGGAGCTGTTTTTT	CASSQEGAGRPGELFF
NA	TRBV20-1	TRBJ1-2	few	TGCAGTGCTAGCCCGCAGGGGTCTCACTATGGCTACACCTTC	CSASPQGSHYGYTF
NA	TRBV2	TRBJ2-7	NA	TGTGCCAGCAGTGAAGTCGCGGTCATCTCCTACGAGCAGTACTTC	CASSEVAVISYEQYF
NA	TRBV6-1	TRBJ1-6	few	TGTGCCAGCAGTGAAATAGGAATCGCCAGCTCCTATAATTCACCCCTCCACTTT	CASSEIGIASSYNSPLHF
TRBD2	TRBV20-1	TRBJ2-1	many	TGCAGTGCTAGAATGCTAGCGGGGGACAATGAGCAGTTCTTC	CSARMLAGDNEQFF
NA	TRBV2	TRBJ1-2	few	TGTGCCAGCAGTGGTTCAGGGGTAATTTATGGCTACACCTTC	CASSGSGVIYGYTF
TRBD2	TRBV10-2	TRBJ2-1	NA	TGCGCCAGCAGTGAAAGCGGGGGGGCCTACAATGAGCAGTTCTTC	CASSESGGAYNEQFF
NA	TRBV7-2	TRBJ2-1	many	TGTGCCAGCAGTTCCGGGACGCGGGGCTTCGGCAATGAGCAGTTCTTC	CASSSGTRGFGNEQFF
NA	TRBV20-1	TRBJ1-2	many	TGCAGTGCCCTCATCCGTGGGATGGGCTATGGCTACACCTTC	CSALIRGMGYGYTF
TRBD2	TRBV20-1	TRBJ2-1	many	TGCAGTGCTCTCGGACTAGCAGCCTCAAATGAGCAGTTCTTC	CSALGLAASNEQFF
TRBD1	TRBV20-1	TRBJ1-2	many	TGCAGTGCTAGCACAGGGGACAACTCGGTCTATGGCTACACCTTC	CSASTGDNSVYGYTF
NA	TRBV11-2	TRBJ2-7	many	TGTGCCAGCAGCTTAGCCGCATTCGAGCAGTACTTC	CASSLAAFEQYF
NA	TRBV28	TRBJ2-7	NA	TGTGCCAGCAGTTTGGGCAGGTCCTACGAGCAGTACTTC	CASSLGRSYEQYF
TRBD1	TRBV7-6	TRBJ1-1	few	TGTGCCAGCAGCTACGGACAGGGTAACACTGAAGCTTTCTTT	CASSYGQGNTEAFF
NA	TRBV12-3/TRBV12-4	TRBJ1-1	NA	TGTGCCAGCACCTTACTCACTGAAGCTTTCTTT	CASTLLTEAFF
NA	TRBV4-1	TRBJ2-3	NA	TGCGCCAGCAGCCAAGATGACATCGGAGATACGCAGTATTTT	CASSQDDIGDTQYF
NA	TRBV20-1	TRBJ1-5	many	TGCAGTGCTAGACAGACTAATCAGCCCCAGCATTTT	CSARQTNQPQHF
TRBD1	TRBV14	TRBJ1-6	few	TGTGCCAGCAGCCATATGACAGGGGGCGCCGAGAATTCACCCCTCCACTTT	CASSHMTGGAENSPLHF
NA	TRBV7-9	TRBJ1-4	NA	TGTGCCAGCAGCTTGGCCCAGGGGACGTATAATGAAAAACTGTTTTTT	CASSLAQGTYNEKLFF